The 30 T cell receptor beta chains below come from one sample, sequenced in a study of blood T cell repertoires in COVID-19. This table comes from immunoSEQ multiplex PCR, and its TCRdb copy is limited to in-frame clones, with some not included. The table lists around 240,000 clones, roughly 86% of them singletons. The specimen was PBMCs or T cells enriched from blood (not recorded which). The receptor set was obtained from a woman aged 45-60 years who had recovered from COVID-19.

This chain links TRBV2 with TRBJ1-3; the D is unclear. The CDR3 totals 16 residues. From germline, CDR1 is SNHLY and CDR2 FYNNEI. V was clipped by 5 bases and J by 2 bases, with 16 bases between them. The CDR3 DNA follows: TGTGCCAGCAGTATTACCCCCTCGGAGGCTGGAAACACCATATATTTT. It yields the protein CASSITPSEAGNTIYF. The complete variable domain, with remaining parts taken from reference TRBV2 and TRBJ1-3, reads EPEVTQTPSHQVTQMGQEVILRCVPISNHLYFYWYRQILGQKVEFLVSFYNNEISEKSEIFDDQFSVERPDGSNFTLKIRSTKLEDSAMYFCASSITPSEAGNTIYFGEGSWLTVV.

This CDR3 is CASSYSGDRVFYEQYF. CDR3 DNA: TGTGCCAGCAGTTACTCGGGGGACAGGGTTTTCTACGAGCAGTACTTC. The chain couples TRBV6-5 to TRBJ2-7, with 9 nucleotides matching TRBD1. CDR1 and CDR2 from the germline V gene are MNHEY and SVGAGI. This CDR3 region has 16 residues. The ends lost 0 bases at V and 3 bases at J; junction bases unmatched: 6.

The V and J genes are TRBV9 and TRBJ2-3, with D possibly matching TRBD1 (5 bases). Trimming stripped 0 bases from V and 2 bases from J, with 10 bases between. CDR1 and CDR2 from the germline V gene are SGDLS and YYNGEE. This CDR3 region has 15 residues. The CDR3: CASSVERGYTDTQYF. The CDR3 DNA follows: TGTGCCAGCAGCGTAGAAAGGGGTTACACAGATACGCAGTATTTT.

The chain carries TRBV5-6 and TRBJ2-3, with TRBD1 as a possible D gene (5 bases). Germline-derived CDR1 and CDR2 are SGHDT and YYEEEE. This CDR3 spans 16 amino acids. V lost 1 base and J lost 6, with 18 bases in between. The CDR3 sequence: CASSLSWGSSMDTQYF. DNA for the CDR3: TGTGCCAGCAGCTTGTCTTGGGGCTCCTCGATGGATACGCAGTATTTT.

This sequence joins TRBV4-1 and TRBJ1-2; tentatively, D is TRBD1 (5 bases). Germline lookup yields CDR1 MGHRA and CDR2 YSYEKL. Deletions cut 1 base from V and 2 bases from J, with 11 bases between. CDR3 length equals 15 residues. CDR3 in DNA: TGCGCCAGCAGCCAAGCACAGGTTTTAAACTATGGCTACACCTTC. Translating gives CASSQAQVLNYGYTF.

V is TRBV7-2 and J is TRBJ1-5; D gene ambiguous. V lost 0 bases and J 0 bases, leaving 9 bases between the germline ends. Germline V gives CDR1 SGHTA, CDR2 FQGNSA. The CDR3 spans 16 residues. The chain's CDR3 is CASSLATVPSNQPQHF. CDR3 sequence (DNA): TGTGCCAGCAGCTTAGCAACAGTCCCTAGCAATCAGCCCCAGCATTTT. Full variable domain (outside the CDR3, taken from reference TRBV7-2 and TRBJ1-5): GAGVSQSPSNKVTEKGKDVELRCDPISGHTALYWYRQSLGQGLEFLIYFQGNSAPDKSGLPSDRFSAERTGGSVSTLTIQRTQQEDSAVYLCASSLATVPSNQPQHFGDGTRLSIL.

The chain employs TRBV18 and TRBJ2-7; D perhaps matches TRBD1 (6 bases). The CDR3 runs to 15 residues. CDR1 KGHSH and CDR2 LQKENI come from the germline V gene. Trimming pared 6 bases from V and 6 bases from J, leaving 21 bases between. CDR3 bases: TGTGCCAGCTCGCAGGCAGGACAGTTAAGAACCGAGCAGTACTTC. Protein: CASSQAGQLRTEQYF. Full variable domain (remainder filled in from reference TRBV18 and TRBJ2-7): NAGVMQNPRHLVRRRGQEARLRCSPMKGHSHVYWYRQLPEEGLKFMVYLQKENIIDESGMPKERFSAEFPKEGPSILRIQQVVRGDSAAYFCASSQAGQLRTEQYFGPGTRLTVT.

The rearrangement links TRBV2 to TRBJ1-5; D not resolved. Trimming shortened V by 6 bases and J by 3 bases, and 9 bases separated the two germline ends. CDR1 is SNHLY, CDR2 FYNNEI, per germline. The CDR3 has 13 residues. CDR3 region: CASRERNNQPQHF. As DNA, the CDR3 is TGTGCCAGCAGGGAGCGCAACAATCAGCCCCAGCATTTT.

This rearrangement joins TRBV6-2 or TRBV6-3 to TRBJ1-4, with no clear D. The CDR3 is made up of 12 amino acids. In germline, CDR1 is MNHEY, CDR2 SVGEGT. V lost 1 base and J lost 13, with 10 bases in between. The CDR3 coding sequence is TGTGCCAGCAGTTACTTCGAACTCGGACTGTTTTTT. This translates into CASSYFELGLFF.

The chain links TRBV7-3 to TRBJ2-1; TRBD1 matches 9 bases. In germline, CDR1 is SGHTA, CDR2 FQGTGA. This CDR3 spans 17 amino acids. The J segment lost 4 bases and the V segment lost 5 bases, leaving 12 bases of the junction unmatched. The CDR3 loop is CASSPRTGTGSYNEQFF. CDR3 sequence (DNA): TGTGCCAGCAGCCCCCGAACCGGGACAGGGTCATACAATGAGCAGTTCTTC.

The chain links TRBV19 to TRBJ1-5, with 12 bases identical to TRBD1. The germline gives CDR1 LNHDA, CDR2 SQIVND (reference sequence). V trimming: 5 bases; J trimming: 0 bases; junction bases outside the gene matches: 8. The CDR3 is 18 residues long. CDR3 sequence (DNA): TGTGCCAGTAGTCGGGGACAGGGGGCGTCAACTAGCAATCAGCCCCAGCATTTT. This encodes CASSRGQGASTSNQPQHF.

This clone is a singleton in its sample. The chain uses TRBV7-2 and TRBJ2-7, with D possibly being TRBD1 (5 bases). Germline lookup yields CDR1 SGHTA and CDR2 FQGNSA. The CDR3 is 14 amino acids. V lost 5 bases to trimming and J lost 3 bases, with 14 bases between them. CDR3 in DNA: TGTGCCAGCAGCAATTCGGACAATGACTACGAGCAGTACTTC. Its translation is CASSNSDNDYEQYF.

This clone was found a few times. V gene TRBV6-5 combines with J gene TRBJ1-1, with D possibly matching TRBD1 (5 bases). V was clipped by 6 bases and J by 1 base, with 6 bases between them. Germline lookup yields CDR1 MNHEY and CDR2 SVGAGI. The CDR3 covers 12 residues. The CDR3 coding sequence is TGTGCCAGCAGCACAGGGAACACTGAAGCTTTCTTT. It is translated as CASSTGNTEAFF.

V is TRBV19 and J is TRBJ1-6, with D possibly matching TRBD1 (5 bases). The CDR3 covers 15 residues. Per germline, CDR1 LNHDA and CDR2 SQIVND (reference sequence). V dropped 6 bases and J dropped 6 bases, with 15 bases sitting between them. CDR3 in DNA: TGTGCCAGTAGCCACCCCCGGAGGGGTAATTCACCCCTCCACTTT. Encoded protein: CASSHPRRGNSPLHF. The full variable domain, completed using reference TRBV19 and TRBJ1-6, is DGGITQSPKYLFRKEGQNVTLSCEQNLNHDAMYWYRQDPGQGLRLIYYSQIVNDFQKGDIAEGYSVSREKKESFPLTVTSAQKNPTAFYLCASSHPRRGNSPLHFGNGTRLTVT.

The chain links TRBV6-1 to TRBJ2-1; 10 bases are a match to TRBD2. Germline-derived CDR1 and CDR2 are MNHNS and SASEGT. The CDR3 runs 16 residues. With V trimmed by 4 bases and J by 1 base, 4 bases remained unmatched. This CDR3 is CASSGRLAGSYNEQFF. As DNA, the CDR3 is TGTGCCAGCAGTGGGCGACTAGCGGGTTCCTACAATGAGCAGTTCTTC.

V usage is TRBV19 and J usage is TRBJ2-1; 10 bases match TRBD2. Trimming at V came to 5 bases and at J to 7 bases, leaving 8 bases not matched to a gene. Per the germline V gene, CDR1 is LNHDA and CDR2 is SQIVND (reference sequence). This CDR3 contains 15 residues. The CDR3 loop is CASSLLAGVGNEQFF. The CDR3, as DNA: TGTGCCAGTAGTCTTCTAGCGGGAGTAGGGAATGAGCAGTTCTTC.

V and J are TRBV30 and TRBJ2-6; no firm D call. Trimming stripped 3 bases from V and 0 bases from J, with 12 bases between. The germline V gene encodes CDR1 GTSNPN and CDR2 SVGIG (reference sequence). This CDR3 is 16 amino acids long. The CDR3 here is CAWRLTRSSGANVLTF. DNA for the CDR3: TGTGCCTGGAGATTAACGCGGAGCTCTGGGGCCAACGTCCTGACTTTC.

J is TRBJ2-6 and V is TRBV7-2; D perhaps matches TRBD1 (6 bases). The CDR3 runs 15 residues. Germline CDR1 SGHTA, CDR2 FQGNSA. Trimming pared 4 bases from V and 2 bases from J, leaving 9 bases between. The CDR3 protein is CASSYRVAGANVLTF. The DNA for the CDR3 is TGTGCCAGCAGCTACAGGGTGGCTGGGGCCAACGTCCTGACTTTC.

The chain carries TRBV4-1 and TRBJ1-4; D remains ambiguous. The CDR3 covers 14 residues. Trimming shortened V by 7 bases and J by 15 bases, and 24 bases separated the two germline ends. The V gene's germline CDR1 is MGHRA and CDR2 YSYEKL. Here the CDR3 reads CASTPGFGVKAVFF. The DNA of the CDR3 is TGCGCCAGCACCCCAGGATTCGGGGTAAAGGCTGTGTTTTTT.

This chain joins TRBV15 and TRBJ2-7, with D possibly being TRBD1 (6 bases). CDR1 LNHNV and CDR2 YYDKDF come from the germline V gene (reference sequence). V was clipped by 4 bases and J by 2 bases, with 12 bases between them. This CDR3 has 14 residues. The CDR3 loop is CATSTKGQPYEQYF. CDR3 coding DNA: TGTGCCACCAGCACCAAGGGACAACCCTACGAGCAGTACTTC.

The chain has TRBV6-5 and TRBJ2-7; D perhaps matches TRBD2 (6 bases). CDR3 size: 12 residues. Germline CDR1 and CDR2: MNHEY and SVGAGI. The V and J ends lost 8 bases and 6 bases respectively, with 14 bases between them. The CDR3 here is CASGLSRREQYF. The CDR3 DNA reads TGTGCCAGCGGACTAAGTAGGCGCGAGCAGTACTTC.

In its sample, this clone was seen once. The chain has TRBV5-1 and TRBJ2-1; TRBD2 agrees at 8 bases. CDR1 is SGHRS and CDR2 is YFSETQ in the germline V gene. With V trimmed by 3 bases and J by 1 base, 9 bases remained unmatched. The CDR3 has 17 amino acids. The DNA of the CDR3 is TGCGCCAGCAGCTCGGAATCTAGCGGGTGGTCCTACAATGAGCAGTTCTTC. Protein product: CASSSESSGWSYNEQFF.

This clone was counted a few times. The CDR3 region has the DNA TGCAGCGTACCCACTAGCGGGAGCGGGACCGGGGAGCTGTTTTTT. Encoded protein: CSVPTSGSGTGELFF. The J gene is TRBJ2-2, the V gene TRBV29-1; 11 bases match TRBD2. The CDR3 consists of 15 residues. Per germline, CDR1 SQVTM and CDR2 ANQGSEA. After removal of 6 bases from V and 5 bases from J, the junction contained 8 bases not matched to a gene.

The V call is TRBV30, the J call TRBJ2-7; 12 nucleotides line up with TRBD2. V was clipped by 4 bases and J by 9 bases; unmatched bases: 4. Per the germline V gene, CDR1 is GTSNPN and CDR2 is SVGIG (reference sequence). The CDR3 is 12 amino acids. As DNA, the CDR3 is TGTGCCTGGACTAGCGGGGGGGCAGGGCAGTACTTC. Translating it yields CAWTSGGAGQYF.

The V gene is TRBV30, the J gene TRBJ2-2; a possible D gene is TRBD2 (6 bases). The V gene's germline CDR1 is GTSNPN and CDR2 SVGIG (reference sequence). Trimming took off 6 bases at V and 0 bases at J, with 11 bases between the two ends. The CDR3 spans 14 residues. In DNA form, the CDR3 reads TGTGCCTGTTCTTGGGAGGCGAACACCGGGGAGCTGTTTTTT. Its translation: CACSWEANTGELFF.

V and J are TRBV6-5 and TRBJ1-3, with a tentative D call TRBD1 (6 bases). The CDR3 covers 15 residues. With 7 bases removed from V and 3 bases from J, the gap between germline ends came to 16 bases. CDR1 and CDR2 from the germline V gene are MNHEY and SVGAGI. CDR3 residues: CASTLLTGRGNTIYF. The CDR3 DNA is TGTGCCAGCACCTTACTGACAGGACGTGGAAACACCATATATTTT.

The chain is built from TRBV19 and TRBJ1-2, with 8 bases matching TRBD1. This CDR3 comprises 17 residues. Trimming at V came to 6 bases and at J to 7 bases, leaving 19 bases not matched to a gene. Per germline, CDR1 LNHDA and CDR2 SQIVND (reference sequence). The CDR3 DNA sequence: TGTGCCAGTAGCCCAGGACAGGGCCTTACCTATGGCTTTGGCTACACCTTC. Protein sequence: CASSPGQGLTYGFGYTF.

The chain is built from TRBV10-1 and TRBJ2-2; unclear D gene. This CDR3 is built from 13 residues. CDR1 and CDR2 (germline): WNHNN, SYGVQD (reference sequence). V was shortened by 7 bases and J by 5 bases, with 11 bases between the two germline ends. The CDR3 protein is CASMGEDTGELFF. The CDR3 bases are TGCGCCAGCATGGGTGAGGATACCGGGGAGCTGTTTTTT.

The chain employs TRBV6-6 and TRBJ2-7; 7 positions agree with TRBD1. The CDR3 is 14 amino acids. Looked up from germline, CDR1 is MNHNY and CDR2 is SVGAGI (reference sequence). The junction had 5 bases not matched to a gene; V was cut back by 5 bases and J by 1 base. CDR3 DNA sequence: TGTGCCAGCAGTACAGGACAGGTTTCCTACGAGCAGTACTTC. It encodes CASSTGQVSYEQYF.

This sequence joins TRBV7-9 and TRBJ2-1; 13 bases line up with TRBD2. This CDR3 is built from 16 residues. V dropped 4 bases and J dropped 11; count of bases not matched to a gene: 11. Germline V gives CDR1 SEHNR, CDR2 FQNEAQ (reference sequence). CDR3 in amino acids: CASSSTPGTSGKKQFF. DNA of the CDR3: TGTGCCAGCAGCTCCACACCCGGGACTAGCGGGAAGAAGCAGTTCTTC.